Here is one TCR beta chain with its context. Its antigen remains unknown. These data come from a study of tumor-infiltrating lymphocytes in localized non-small cell lung cancer. Study-wide points: Different pieces of the same tissue were used for each assay. Immunotypes IM1 and IM2 had similar TCR-derived T-cell fractions.

Germline V lookup: CDR1 MNHNS, CDR2 SASEGT. The CDR3 consists of 13 residues. V dropped 9 bases and J dropped 2; count of bases not matched to a gene: 7. Using immunoSEQ multiplex PCR, the repertoire was profiled, and TCRdb retains in-frame clones only, with some absent. The profile covers around 17,000 clones, with 70% to 80% appearing a single time and about 6.4% taken by the ten largest. The TCR originated in a human donor with non-small cell lung cancer. Input material: lung tumor tissue. The chain joins TRBV6-1 to TRBJ2-7, with 7 nucleotides matching TRBD1. CDR3 protein: CASNTGTAYEQYF. The DNA for the CDR3 is TGTGCCAGTAATACCGGGACAGCCTACGAGCAGTACTTC.